This is a list of T cell receptor beta chains from one sample in a study of T cell responses to AZD1222 COVID-19 vaccine. Sequencing was performed with immunoSEQ multiplex PCR; in TCRdb, only in-frame clones are kept and a portion is missing. The sample lists 120,000 to 150,000 clones; around nine tenths were seen once. Sequenced material: peripheral blood, taken on day 0 of AZD1222 vaccination. Receptor source: an adult in good health. The CDR3 runs from the conserved cysteine through the conserved F or W. A D gene is named only where the DNA matches it firmly. For some rows the clone size is stated as once, few or many, or as a class when expanded; others skip it.

clone_size j_call d_call v_call cdr3_aa cdr3_nt
- TRBJ1-4 - TRBV6-2/TRBV6-3 CASSYYRGREKLFF TGTGCCAGCAGTTACTACCGGGGTCGAGAAAAACTGTTTTTT
- TRBJ2-1 TRBD1 TRBV5-8 CASSVRQGTYNEQFF TGTGCCAGCAGCGTCCGACAGGGGACCTACAATGAGCAGTTCTTC
- TRBJ1-5 - TRBV6-5 CASSQQDGNQPQHF TGTGCCAGCAGTCAGCAAGATGGCAATCAGCCCCAGCATTTT
- TRBJ1-1 TRBD1 TRBV6-5 CASKKDRENTEAFF TGTGCCAGCAAGAAGGACAGGGAGAACACTGAAGCTTTCTTT
- TRBJ1-5 TRBD1 TRBV3-1/TRBV3-2 CASSPTGNAQPQHF TGTGCCAGCAGCCCGACAGGGAATGCTCAGCCCCAGCATTTT
- TRBJ1-6 TRBD1 TRBV5-5 CASSSAPGQANSPLHF TGTGCCAGCAGCTCGGCCCCGGGACAGGCTAATTCACCCCTCCACTTT
- TRBJ1-1 TRBD1 TRBV19 CASMGTGKAEAFF TGTGCCAGTATGGGGACAGGGAAGGCTGAAGCTTTCTTT
- TRBJ2-2 - TRBV7-3 CASSLNQALMNTGELFF TGTGCCAGCAGCTTAAACCAGGCCCTCATGAACACCGGGGAGCTGTTTTTT
once TRBJ1-1 - TRBV4-2 CASSQAGMDTEAFF TGTGCCAGCAGCCAAGCAGGGATGGACACTGAAGCTTTCTTT
- TRBJ2-2 TRBD2 TRBV7-3 CASSSVSGSTHTGELFF TGTGCCAGCAGCTCCGTTAGCGGGAGTACCCACACCGGGGAGCTGTTTTTT
once TRBJ2-7 - TRBV10-3 CASRYEQYF TGTGCCAGCCGCTACGAGCAGTACTTC
- TRBJ2-7 TRBD2 TRBV4-2 CASSQAAGLAGGPRDEQYF TGTGCCAGCAGCCAAGCCGCCGGACTAGCGGGAGGGCCTAGGGACGAGCAGTACTTC
once TRBJ1-5 TRBD1 TRBV5-5 CASSTGQGPRLGQPQHF TGTGCCAGCAGCACGGGACAGGGCCCTCGTCTGGGTCAGCCCCAGCATTTT
- TRBJ1-1 - TRBV12-3/TRBV12-4 CASSREGTEAFF TGTGCCAGCAGTCGGGAGGGAACTGAAGCTTTCTTT
once TRBJ2-1 TRBD2 TRBV5-1 CASSRGTSGSNEQFF TGCGCCAGCAGCCGCGGGACTAGCGGGAGCAATGAGCAGTTCTTC
- TRBJ1-6 - TRBV27 CASSLSLGWGSPLHF TGTGCCAGCAGTTTATCGCTTGGTTGGGGTTCACCCCTCCACTTT
- TRBJ1-5 - TRBV5-6 CASSLGGSLNQPQHF TGTGCCAGCAGCTTAGGCGGCAGCCTAAATCAGCCCCAGCATTTT
once TRBJ1-4 - TRBV18 CASSPLFPDTVRF TGTGCCAGCTCACCACTATTTCCTGACACGGTCCGTTTT
- TRBJ1-3 - TRBV9 CASSVERASSGNTIYF TGTGCCAGCAGCGTAGAACGGGCTTCCTCTGGAAACACCATATATTTT
- TRBJ2-1 TRBD2 TRBV9 CASSGLAGVNEQFF TGTGCCAGCAGCGGATTAGCGGGAGTCAATGAGCAGTTCTTC
once TRBJ1-2 - TRBV6-5 CATVRDANYGYTF TGTGCCACCGTTCGAGACGCTAACTATGGCTACACCTTC
once TRBJ2-1 - TRBV9 CASSSGPPFAGNEQFF TGTGCCAGCAGCTCGGGACCCCCCTTCGCCGGCAATGAGCAGTTCTTC
- TRBJ1-1 - TRBV6-5 CASSRSTEAFF TGTGCCAGCAGCCGATCTACTGAAGCTTTCTTT
- TRBJ2-2 TRBD1 TRBV10-3 CAIRKDRGTTGELFF TGTGCCATCAGAAAGGACAGGGGAACCACCGGGGAGCTGTTTTTT
- TRBJ2-1 - TRBV19 CASNETPSPSDEQFF TGTGCCAGTAATGAAACCCCAAGCCCCTCGGACGAGCAGTTCTTC
- TRBJ2-5 - TRBV2 CASGTSVGPGETQYF TGTGCCAGCGGAACTTCGGTTGGGCCGGGAGAGACCCAGTACTTC
- TRBJ2-2 - TRBV6-4 CASRSVWLAGELFF TGTGCCAGCAGAAGTGTTTGGCTCGCAGGGGAGCTGTTTTTT
- TRBJ2-4 - TRBV6-5 CASSRPSLDIQYF TGTGCCAGCAGTAGGCCCAGTTTGGACATTCAGTACTTC
- TRBJ2-5 - TRBV6-5 CASGVSQGGETQYF TGTGCCAGCGGAGTCTCTCAGGGGGGAGAGACCCAGTACTTC
- TRBJ2-2 - TRBV19 CASAWSAGELFF TGTGCCAGTGCTTGGAGTGCCGGGGAGCTGTTTTTT
- TRBJ2-1 TRBD2 TRBV18 CASSPAPGLAGYNEQFF TGTGCCAGCTCACCCGCACCGGGACTAGCGGGATACAATGAGCAGTTCTTC
- TRBJ1-6 - TRBV20-1 CSARDSPLHF TGCAGTGCTAGAGATTCACCCCTCCACTTT
- TRBJ2-5 TRBD2 TRBV19 CASLGLSSTSGGETQYF TGTGCCAGCCTCGGACTCTCATCGACTAGCGGGGGAGAGACCCAGTACTTC
- TRBJ1-3 - TRBV4-2 CASGWGRDSGNTIYF TGTGCCAGCGGCTGGGGCAGAGACTCTGGAAACACCATATATTTT
- TRBJ1-4 TRBD1 TRBV15 CATSSTGTGTVMGNEKLFF TGTGCCACCAGCAGCACCGGGACAGGGACCGTCATGGGTAATGAAAAACTGTTTTTT
- TRBJ1-2 - TRBV24-1 CATQMGPNYGYTF TGTGCCACCCAAATGGGACCTAACTATGGCTACACCTTC
- TRBJ1-1 - TRBV4-2 CASTRGGTEAFF TGTGCCAGCACCCGGGGGGGCACTGAAGCTTTCTTT
- TRBJ1-1 - TRBV29-1 CSAMWTEAFF TGCAGCGCCATGTGGACAGAAGCTTTCTTT
once TRBJ2-2 - TRBV6-1 CASSEFSVPGPGELFF TGTGCCAGCAGTGAATTCTCGGTTCCGGGCCCCGGGGAGCTGTTTTTT
- TRBJ2-3 TRBD2 TRBV7-6 CAGSGGPTDTQYF TGTGCCGGGAGCGGGGGGCCCACAGATACGCAGTATTTT
- TRBJ1-3 - TRBV7-2 CASSSGISGNTIYF TGTGCCAGCAGCTCCGGAATCTCTGGAAACACCATATATTTT
- TRBJ2-2 - TRBV9 CASSESRQGLQNTGELFF TGTGCCAGCAGCGAGTCCCGCCAGGGGCTACAGAACACCGGGGAGCTGTTTTTT
- TRBJ1-2 - TRBV6-5 CASSFRLPSYGYTF TGTGCCAGCAGTTTCCGTCTGCCCTCCTATGGCTACACCTTC
- TRBJ1-2 - TRBV5-6 CASRETRSNRDLYGYTF TGTGCCAGCAGGGAAACCCGGAGTAACAGGGATCTCTATGGCTACACCTTC
- TRBJ1-1 - TRBV12-3/TRBV12-4 CASSLRHNTEAFF TGTGCCAGCAGTTTAAGACACAACACTGAAGCTTTCTTT
- TRBJ1-2 - TRBV7-3 CASSLTGGANYGYTF TGTGCCAGCAGCTTAACTGGAGGGGCTAACTATGGCTACACCTTC
- TRBJ2-3 - TRBV9 CASSPDSGAVDTQYF TGTGCCAGCAGCCCAGATAGCGGCGCGGTAGATACGCAGTATTTT
- TRBJ2-5 - TRBV18 CASSGNQDQETQYF TGTGCCAGCTCTGGAAACCAGGACCAAGAGACCCAGTACTTC
- TRBJ1-1 TRBD1 TRBV27 CASSRDREGTEAFF TGTGCCAGCAGTCGGGACAGGGAGGGCACTGAAGCTTTCTTT
- TRBJ2-3 - TRBV20-1 CSASAGLRPDTQYF TGCAGTGCTAGTGCGGGACTCCGGCCAGATACGCAGTATTTT